The 28 T cell receptor beta chains reported below all come from one sample, sequenced in a study of cytotoxic CD8 clonotypes in ibrutinib-treated CLL. TCRdb keeps only in-frame clones here, not all; method: immunoSEQ multiplex PCR. Found here are a few hundred thousand clones, under 75% of them singletons; the top ten hold 15% to 19%. Specimen: PBMCs, collected after 24 months of ibrutinib treatment. Receptors were obtained from a human donor with chronic lymphocytic leukemia.

This clone was detected only a few times. V and J are TRBV19 and TRBJ1-1; no definite D call. The CDR3 runs to 13 residues. V was trimmed by 1 base and J by 6 bases, leaving 9 bases between them. The germline CDR1 and CDR2 sequences are LNHDA and SQIVND (reference sequence). The CDR3 DNA reads as TGTGCCAGTAGTATAGCTCCCCTACCTGAAGCTTTCTTT. It translates to CASSIAPLPEAFF.

This clone was seen once. This chain links TRBV7-3 with TRBJ2-4, with TRBD2 as a possible D gene (5 bases). Germline V gene sequence: CDR1 SGHTA, CDR2 FQGTGA. Trimming removed 2 bases at V and 3 bases at J, with 5 bases between. The CDR3 contains 13 residues. The DNA for the CDR3 is TGTGCCAGCAGCTTAGGAGGCAAAAACATTCAGTACTTC. Translation gives CASSLGGKNIQYF. The complete variable domain, with remaining parts taken from reference TRBV7-3 and TRBJ2-4, reads GAGVSQTPSNKVTEKGKYVELRCDPISGHTALYWYRQSLGQGPEFLIYFQGTGAADDSGLPNDRFFAVRPEGSVSTLKIQRTERGDSAVYLCASSLGGKNIQYFGAGTRLSVL.

The J gene is TRBJ2-1, the V gene TRBV19, with D possibly TRBD2 on 6 matching bases. This CDR3 contains 14 residues. Trimming pared 3 bases from V and 9 bases from J, leaving 15 bases between. Germline CDR1 is LNHDA and CDR2 is SQIVND (reference sequence). DNA for the CDR3: TGTGCCAGTAGTATTCCCGGGAGAGTGGCTGAGCAGTTCTTC. Translating it yields CASSIPGRVAEQFF.

The chain is built from TRBV7-9 and TRBJ2-3; TRBD1 matches 8 bases. The CDR3 runs 16 residues. The junction had 11 bases not matched to a gene; V was cut back by 7 bases and J by 2 bases. In germline, CDR1 is SEHNR, CDR2 FQNEAQ (reference sequence). The chain's CDR3 is CASTQPGTGYTDTQYF. The CDR3 nucleotides read TGTGCCAGCACCCAACCCGGGACAGGTTACACAGATACGCAGTATTTT. The whole variable domain, filled in from reference TRBV7-9 and TRBJ2-3, reads DTGVSQNPRHKITKRGQNVTFRCDPISEHNRLYWYRQTLGQGPEFLTYFQNEAQLEKSRLLSDRFSAERPKGSFSTLEIQRTEQGDSAMYLCASTQPGTGYTDTQYFGPGTRLTVL.

This clone was counted only a few times. The chain has TRBV5-1 and TRBJ2-1; 11 positions match TRBD2. Per the germline V gene, CDR1 is SGHRS and CDR2 is YFSETQ. Trimming took 4 bases from V and 5 from J; bases not matched to a gene: 11. There are 17 residues in the CDR3. CDR3 region: CASSRALAGGGDNEQFF. In DNA form, the CDR3 reads TGCGCCAGCAGCAGGGCCCTAGCGGGAGGTGGGGACAATGAGCAGTTCTTC.

The chain links TRBV2 to TRBJ2-2; no definite D call. The germline V and J ends were trimmed by 6 bases and 2 bases, with 7 bases remaining between them. Germline V gene data show CDR1 as SNHLY and CDR2 as FYNNEI. The CDR3 totals 13 residues. In nucleotides, the CDR3 is TGTGCCAGCAGGACATCTAACACCGGGGAGCTGTTTTTT. It specifies CASRTSNTGELFF.

This clone was observed a handful of times. The J gene is TRBJ1-5, the V gene TRBV6-1; unclear D gene. Between the trimmed V and J ends, which lost 4 bases and 0 bases, there was a span of 16 bases. The CDR3 is made up of 17 amino acids. Germline V gives CDR1 MNHNS, CDR2 SASEGT. For the CDR3, the DNA is TGTGCCAGCAGTGCGGACGGAAGACTTTATAGCAATCAGCCCCAGCATTTT. It codes for CASSADGRLYSNQPQHF.

The V call is TRBV7-2, the J call TRBJ2-7; D gene unclear. CDR1 is SGHTA, CDR2 FQGNSA, per germline. This CDR3 spans 14 amino acids. With 4 bases removed from V and 0 bases from J, the gap between germline ends came to 10 bases. The CDR3 bases are TGTGCCAGCAGCTGGGATGACTTCTCCTACGAGCAGTACTTC. Its translation is CASSWDDFSYEQYF.

This clone showed up just once. The rearrangement joins TRBV25-1 to TRBJ2-2; TRBD2 might be the D (6 bases). The germline V gene has CDR1 MGHDK and CDR2 SYGVNS. The V gene lost 5 bases and the J gene lost 8 bases, with 18 bases spanning the gap. The length of the CDR3 is 15 residues. CDR3 region: CASSRIDSGGGELFF. Here the CDR3 DNA reads TGTGCCAGCAGTAGAATCGACTCCGGAGGGGGGGAGCTGTTTTTT.

CDR3 region: CASSPSGNTIYF. CDR3 DNA: TGTGCCAGCAGTCCGTCTGGAAACACCATATATTTT. The chain couples TRBV28 to TRBJ1-3; D uncertain. Per the germline V gene, CDR1 is MDHEN and CDR2 is SYDVKM. CDR3 length equals 12 residues. V lost 5 bases to trimming and J lost 1 base, with 3 bases between them.

This chain joins TRBV27 and TRBJ2-1; 13 nucleotides align to TRBD2. This CDR3 contains 17 residues. Looked up from germline, CDR1 is MNHEY and CDR2 is SMNVEV (reference sequence). The J segment lost 7 bases and the V segment lost 7 bases, leaving 13 bases of the junction unmatched. The CDR3 DNA sequence: TGTGCCAGCAAAACCAGCGCCGGGACTAGCGGGAAGAATGAGCAGTTCTTC. This encodes CASKTSAGTSGKNEQFF.

V usage is TRBV28 and J usage is TRBJ1-5, with D unresolved. V gave up 10 bases and J gave up 2 bases, with 27 bases separating them. From germline, CDR1 is MDHEN and CDR2 SYDVKM. The CDR3 sequence is 18 residues long. The CDR3: CATDLGKGSLWGNQPQHF. The CDR3 DNA reads as TGTGCCACCGATCTCGGTAAGGGATCGTTATGGGGCAATCAGCCCCAGCATTTT. Drawing the rest from reference TRBV28 and TRBJ1-5, the complete variable domain is DVKVTQSSRYLVKRTGEKVFLECVQDMDHENMFWYRQDPGLGLRLIYFSYDVKMKEKGDIPEGYSVSREKKERFSLILESASTNQTSMYLCATDLGKGSLWGNQPQHFGDGTRLSIL.

The chain links TRBV9 to TRBJ1-5, with D perhaps matching TRBD1 (6 bases). Germline values: CDR1 SGDLS, CDR2 YYNGEE. The CDR3 runs to 16 residues. V was pared by 2 bases and J by 3 bases, with 15 bases between. The CDR3 region has the DNA TGTGCCAGCAGCGTGGAAGATACAGGGAACAATCAGCCCCAGCATTTT. This translates into CASSVEDTGNNQPQHF.

The chain uses TRBV28 and TRBJ2-5; perhaps TRBD1 as D (6 bases). The CDR3 sequence is 13 residues long. Trimming took 5 bases from V and 5 from J, leaving 12 bases between them. CDR1 and CDR2 (germline): MDHEN, SYDVKM. CDR3 nucleotides: TGTGCCAGCAGTAACCAGGGGTGGGAGACCCAGTACTTC. Amino acid sequence: CASSNQGWETQYF.

The chain carries TRBV18 and TRBJ2-3; D gene uncertain. The CDR3 consists of 15 residues. The germline V and J ends were trimmed by 5 bases and 3 bases, with 15 bases remaining between them. CDR1 KGHSH and CDR2 LQKENI come from the germline V gene. DNA for the CDR3: TGTGCCAGCTCAGCCACGGGCCCGGCAACAGATACGCAGTATTTT. This codes for CASSATGPATDTQYF.

V usage is TRBV5-1 and J usage is TRBJ2-7; 11 bases line up with TRBD2. This CDR3 is 17 amino acids long. CDR1 SGHRS and CDR2 YFSETQ come from the germline V gene. Unmatched junction bases numbered 9, after V lost 0 bases and J lost 4 bases. CDR3 amino acids: CASSLDSRLAGKYEQYF. CDR3 bases: TGCGCCAGCAGCTTGGACAGTAGACTAGCGGGAAAGTACGAGCAGTACTTC.

The chain is built from TRBV27 and TRBJ2-7; D assignment may be TRBD1 or TRBD2 (5 bases each). Germline lookup yields CDR1 MNHEY and CDR2 SMNVEV (reference sequence). The CDR3 covers 15 residues. V lost 8 bases to trimming and J lost 1 base, with 18 bases between them. CDR3 residues: CASLRWGSKSYEQYF. The CDR3 region has the DNA TGTGCCAGCCTTCGGTGGGGGTCGAAATCCTACGAGCAGTACTTC.

This chain joins TRBV23-1 and TRBJ2-3; D remains ambiguous. TRBV23-1 is recorded as an ORF, its role being uncertain. This CDR3 spans 18 amino acids. V was pared by 2 bases and J by 4 bases, with 22 bases between. The CDR3 region has the DNA TGCGCCAGCAGTCAAGACACCCCAGGCTCCTGCTGGGCAGATACGCAGTATTTT. Translating gives CASSQDTPGSCWADTQYF.

V gene TRBV14 combines with J gene TRBJ2-7, with unresolved D. The germline V gene has CDR1 SGHDN and CDR2 FVKESK. The CDR3 extends over 13 amino acids. The V and J ends lost 3 bases and 7 bases respectively, with 13 bases between them. In DNA, the CDR3 is TGTGCCAGCAGCCATGTAGTGGATTTGGAGCAGTACTTC. Translation gives CASSHVVDLEQYF.

The J gene is TRBJ1-2, the V gene TRBV5-1, with a weak D call TRBD1 (6 bases). Germline CDR1 reads SGHRS; CDR2 reads YFSETQ. The V end lost 0 bases, the J end lost 4 bases, and 13 bases lay between the germline ends. This CDR3 has 15 amino acids. Written as DNA, the CDR3 is TGCGCCAGCAGCTTGGTAGAGGGGGGAAGCTATGGCTACACCTTC. It is translated as CASSLVEGGSYGYTF.

The rearrangement uses TRBV9 and TRBJ2-3; D is unclear. The CDR3 totals 16 residues. V lost 2 bases and J 6 bases, leaving 19 bases between the germline ends. CDR1 SGDLS and CDR2 YYNGEE come from the germline V gene. The CDR3, as DNA: TGTGCCAGCAGCGTTTTCGCCTCGGGCAACGGGGATACGCAGTATTTT. It specifies CASSVFASGNGDTQYF.

J is TRBJ2-7 and V is TRBV7-2; 7 bases agree with TRBD1. CDR1 and CDR2 from the germline V gene are SGHTA and FQGNSA. V dropped 4 bases and J dropped 4; count of bases not matched to a gene: 7. The CDR3 runs 14 residues. CDR3: CASSSQGFVYEQYF. CDR3 DNA sequence: TGTGCCAGCAGCTCACAGGGGTTCGTATACGAGCAGTACTTC.

The genes are TRBV21-1 and TRBJ2-1; the D call in the table, TRBD1, was not verified against the DNA. TRBV21-1 is listed as a pseudogene. This CDR3 comprises 16 residues. The CDR3: CASGGNRDREWDEQFF. CDR3 in DNA: TGTGCCAGCGGAGGGAACCGGGACAGGGAATGGGATGAGCAGTTCTTC.

V is TRBV15 and J is TRBJ2-7, with 9 positions matching TRBD1. Per germline, CDR1 LNHNV and CDR2 YYDKDF (reference sequence). The trim removed 4 bases at V and 4 bases at J, leaving 11 bases unmatched. The CDR3 consists of 16 residues. The CDR3 sequence: CATSKRRTGVLYEQYF. The CDR3 DNA follows: TGTGCCACCAGCAAACGTCGGACAGGGGTCCTTTACGAGCAGTACTTC.

To note about this clone: Other nucleotide sequences from this sample produce the same CDR3. The chain uses TRBV28 and TRBJ2-7; 7 nucleotides align to TRBD1. The CDR3 sequence is 14 residues long. Germline V gene data show CDR1 as MDHEN and CDR2 as SYDVKM. The J segment lost 0 bases and the V segment lost 1 base, leaving 0 bases of the junction unmatched. The chain's CDR3 is CASSLSGGSYEQYF. The CDR3 region has the DNA TGTGCCAGCAGTTTATCAGGGGGCTCCTACGAGCAGTACTTC.

The chain combines TRBV13 with TRBJ2-2; D is undetermined. Germline assignment: CDR1 PRHDT and CDR2 FYEKMQ (reference sequence). V lost 3 bases and J lost 1, with 6 bases in between. This CDR3 has 14 amino acids. CDR3 sequence (DNA): TGTGCCAGCAGCTTTACAGAGAACACCGGGGAGCTGTTTTTT. This encodes CASSFTENTGELFF.

The V gene is TRBV5-1, the J gene TRBJ2-3; 9 nucleotides agree with TRBD1. Germline trimming cut 8 bases from V and 3 bases from J; bases unmatched to any gene: 10. Germline lookup yields CDR1 SGHRS and CDR2 YFSETQ. The CDR3 is 15 residues long. DNA of the CDR3: TGCGCCAGTATGTTGGGGGACAGGGAGACAGATACGCAGTATTTT. Its translation: CASMLGDRETDTQYF.

This clone came up a few times. Within the sample, other DNA sequences also encode this same CDR3. The V call is TRBV27, the J call TRBJ2-1; 7 bases are a match to TRBD2. V shed 2 bases and J 1 base; nucleotides not matched to a gene: 2. Germline V gives CDR1 MNHEY, CDR2 SMNVEV (reference sequence). The CDR3 consists of 15 residues. CDR3 in amino acids: CASSLRTRSYNEQFF. CDR3 nucleotides: TGTGCCAGCAGTTTAAGGACTAGGTCCTACAATGAGCAGTTCTTC.